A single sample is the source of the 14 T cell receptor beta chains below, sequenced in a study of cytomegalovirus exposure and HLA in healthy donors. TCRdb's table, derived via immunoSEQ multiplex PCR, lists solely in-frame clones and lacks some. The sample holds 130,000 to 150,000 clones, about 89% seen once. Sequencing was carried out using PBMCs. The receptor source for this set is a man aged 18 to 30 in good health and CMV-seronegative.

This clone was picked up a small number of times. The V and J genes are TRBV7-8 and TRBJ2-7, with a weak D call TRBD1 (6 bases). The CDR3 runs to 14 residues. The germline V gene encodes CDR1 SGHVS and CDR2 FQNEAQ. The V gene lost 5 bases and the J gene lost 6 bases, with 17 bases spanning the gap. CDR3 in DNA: TGTGCCAGCAGCCCGAACATCGGGACATCCGAGCAGTACTTC. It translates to CASSPNIGTSEQYF.

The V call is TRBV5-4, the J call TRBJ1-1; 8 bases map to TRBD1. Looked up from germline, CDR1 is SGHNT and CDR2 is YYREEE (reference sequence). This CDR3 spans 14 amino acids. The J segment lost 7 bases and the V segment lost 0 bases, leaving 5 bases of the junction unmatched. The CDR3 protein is CASSLGQGASEAFF. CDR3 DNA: TGTGCCAGCAGCTTGGGGCAGGGGGCAAGTGAAGCTTTCTTT.

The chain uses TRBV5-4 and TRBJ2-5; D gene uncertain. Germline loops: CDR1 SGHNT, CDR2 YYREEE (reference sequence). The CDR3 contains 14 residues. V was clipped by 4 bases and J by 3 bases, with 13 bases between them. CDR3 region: CASSQVPVEETQYF. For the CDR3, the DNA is TGTGCCAGCAGCCAGGTGCCAGTCGAAGAGACCCAGTACTTC.

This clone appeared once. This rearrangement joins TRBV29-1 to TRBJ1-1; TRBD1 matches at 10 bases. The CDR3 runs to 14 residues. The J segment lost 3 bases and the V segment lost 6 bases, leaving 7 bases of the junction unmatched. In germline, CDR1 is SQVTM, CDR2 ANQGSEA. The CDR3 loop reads CSVPGDRGDTEAFF. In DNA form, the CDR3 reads TGCAGCGTCCCCGGGGACAGGGGAGACACTGAAGCTTTCTTT.

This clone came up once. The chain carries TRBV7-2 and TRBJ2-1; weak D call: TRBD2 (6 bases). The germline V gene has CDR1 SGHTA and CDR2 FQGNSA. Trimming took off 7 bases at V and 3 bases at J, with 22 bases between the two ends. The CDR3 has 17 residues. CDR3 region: CASNPGGARRGYNEQFF. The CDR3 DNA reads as TGTGCCAGCAATCCTGGGGGTGCGAGGCGGGGCTACAATGAGCAGTTCTTC.

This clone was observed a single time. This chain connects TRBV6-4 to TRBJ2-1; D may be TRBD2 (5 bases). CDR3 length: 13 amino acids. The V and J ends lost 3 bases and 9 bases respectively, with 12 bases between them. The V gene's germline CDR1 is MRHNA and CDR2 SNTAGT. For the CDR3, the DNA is TGTGCCAGCAGTGAGTATCTAGCCGGTGAGCAGTTCTTC. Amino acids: CASSEYLAGEQFF.

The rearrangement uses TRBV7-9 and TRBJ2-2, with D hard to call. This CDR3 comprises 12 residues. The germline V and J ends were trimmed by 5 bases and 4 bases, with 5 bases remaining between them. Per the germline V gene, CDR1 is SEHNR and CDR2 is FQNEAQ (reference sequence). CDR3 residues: CASSLSTGELFF. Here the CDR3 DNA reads TGTGCCAGCAGCCTCAGCACCGGGGAGCTGTTTTTT.

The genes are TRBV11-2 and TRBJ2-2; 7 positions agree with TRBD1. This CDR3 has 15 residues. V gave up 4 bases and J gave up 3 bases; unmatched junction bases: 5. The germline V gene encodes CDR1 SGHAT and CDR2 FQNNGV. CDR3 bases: TGTGCCAGCAGCTCGACAGGGTTGTACACCGGGGAGCTGTTTTTT. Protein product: CASSSTGLYTGELFF.

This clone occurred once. In nucleotides, the CDR3 is TGTGCCAGCAGTGAATATTCCCCTAGGAATGAGCAGTTCTTC. It translates to CASSEYSPRNEQFF. This chain joins TRBV25-1 and TRBJ2-1, with D unclear. Germline CDR1 reads MGHDK; CDR2 reads SYGVNS. The CDR3 is 14 residues long. V was shortened by 0 bases and J by 7 bases, with 10 bases between the two germline ends.

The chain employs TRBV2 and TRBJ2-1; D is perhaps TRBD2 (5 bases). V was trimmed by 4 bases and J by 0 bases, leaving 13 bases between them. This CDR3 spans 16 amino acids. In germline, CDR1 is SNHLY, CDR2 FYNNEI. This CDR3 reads CASSALSASSYNEQFF. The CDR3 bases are TGTGCCAGCAGTGCCCTTAGCGCGAGCTCCTACAATGAGCAGTTCTTC.

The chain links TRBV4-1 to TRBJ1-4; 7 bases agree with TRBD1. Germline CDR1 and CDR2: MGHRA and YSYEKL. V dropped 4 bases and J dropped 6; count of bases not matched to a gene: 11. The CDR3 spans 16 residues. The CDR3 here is CASSPQNPTGYEKLFF. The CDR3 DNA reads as TGCGCCAGCAGCCCTCAAAACCCGACAGGGTATGAAAAACTGTTTTTT.

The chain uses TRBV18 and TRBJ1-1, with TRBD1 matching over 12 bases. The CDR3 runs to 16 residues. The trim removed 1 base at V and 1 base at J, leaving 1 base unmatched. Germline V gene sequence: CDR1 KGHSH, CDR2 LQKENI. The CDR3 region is CASSPRGQGANTEAFF. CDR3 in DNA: TGTGCCAGCTCACCACGGGGACAGGGGGCGAACACTGAAGCTTTCTTT.

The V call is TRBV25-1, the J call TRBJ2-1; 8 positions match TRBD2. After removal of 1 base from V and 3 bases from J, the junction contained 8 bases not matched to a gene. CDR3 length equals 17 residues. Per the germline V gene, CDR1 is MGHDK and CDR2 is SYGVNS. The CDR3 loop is CASSESLAGDYYNEQFF. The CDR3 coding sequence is TGTGCCAGCAGTGAATCGCTAGCGGGCGATTACTACAATGAGCAGTTCTTC.

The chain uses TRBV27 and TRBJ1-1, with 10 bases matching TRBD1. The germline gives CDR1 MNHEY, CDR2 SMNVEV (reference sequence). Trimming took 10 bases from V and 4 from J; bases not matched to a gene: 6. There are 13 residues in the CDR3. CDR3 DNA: TGTGCCACCTCGACAGGGGGCAGCACTGAAGCTTTCTTT. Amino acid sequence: CATSTGGSTEAFF.